Listed below are T cell receptor beta chains from one sample, sequenced in a study of blood T cell repertoires in COVID-19. TCRdb keeps only in-frame clones here, not all; method: immunoSEQ multiplex PCR. The data contain several thousand clones, around 90% of them singletons. The sequencing sample was made of peripheral blood. These receptors came from a woman in her forties or fifties with active or convalescent COVID-19. CDR3s include the opening cysteine and the closing phenylalanine or tryptophan. Fields, in order: clone size, J gene, V gene, D gene, CDR3 protein, CDR3 DNA. A D gene is named only where the DNA matches it firmly. Size is omitted from some rows. Given values are once, few, many or a class for expanded clones.

NA TRBJ2-1 TRBV4-3 TRBD2 CASSQEGALAGTHNEQFF TGCGCCAGCAGCCAAGAAGGGGCACTAGCGGGGACCCACAATGAGCAGTTCTTC
NA TRBJ1-1 TRBV27 NA CASSNRVWNTEAFF TGTGCCAGCAGTAACAGGGTCTGGAACACTGAAGCTTTCTTT
NA TRBJ1-6 TRBV2 NA CASSGTAWTTSPLHF TGTGCCAGCAGCGGGACTGCGTGGACGACTTCACCCCTCCACTTT
NA TRBJ1-2 TRBV19 TRBD1 CASSTTGGNYGYTF TGTGCCAGTAGTACGACAGGGGGCAACTATGGCTACACCTTC
NA TRBJ1-5 TRBV6-5 NA CASGEGRNNQPQHF TGTGCCAGCGGGGAGGGGAGGAACAATCAGCCCCAGCATTTT
few TRBJ2-3 TRBV10-3 TRBD2 CAISELAGSTDTQYF TGTGCCATCAGTGAGTTAGCGGGGAGCACAGATACGCAGTATTTT
NA TRBJ2-7 TRBV13 NA CASSFRSYEQYF TGTGCCAGCAGCTTTCGGTCCTACGAGCAGTACTTC
NA TRBJ2-1 TRBV7-8 TRBD2 CASSRLAGGPNNEQFF TGTGCCAGCAGCCGTCTAGCGGGAGGGCCGAACAATGAGCAGTTCTTC
NA TRBJ2-5 TRBV10-1 TRBD1 CASSDGQGERETQYF TGCGCCAGCAGTGATGGACAGGGGGAGAGGGAGACCCAGTACTTC
NA TRBJ2-5 TRBV28 NA CASSSRRVPQETQYF TGTGCCAGCAGTTCACGCAGGGTACCCCAAGAGACCCAGTACTTC
NA TRBJ2-3 TRBV6-6 NA CASSYSAGAADTQYF TGTGCCAGCAGTTACTCGGCAGGGGCAGCAGATACGCAGTATTTT
NA TRBJ1-3 TRBV9 NA CASSVKGAGGTIYF TGTGCCAGCAGCGTAAAAGGGGCCGGCGGCACCATATATTTT
NA TRBJ1-3 TRBV3-1/TRBV3-2 NA CASSRTRDSSGNTIYF TGTGCCAGCAGCCGGACCAGGGATAGCTCTGGAAACACCATATATTTT
NA TRBJ2-7 TRBV10-3 NA CAISDGAGYYEQYF TGTGCCATCAGTGATGGGGCAGGTTACTACGAGCAGTACTTC
once TRBJ1-4 TRBV18 NA CASSPRNSQGEKLFF TGTGCCAGCTCACCACGTAACAGTCAGGGCGAAAAACTGTTTTTT
once TRBJ2-7 TRBV3-1/TRBV3-2 TRBD2 CASSQGVLAGGPYEQYF TGTGCCAGCAGCCAAGGTGTTCTAGCGGGAGGGCCCTACGAGCAGTACTTC
NA TRBJ2-7 TRBV2 NA CASSEARELVQQYF TGTGCCAGCAGTGAAGCCCGGGAGCTTGTCCAGCAGTACTTC
NA TRBJ1-5 TRBV12-3/TRBV12-4 TRBD1 CASSRTGNQPQHF TGTGCCAGCAGCAGGACAGGGAATCAGCCCCAGCATTTT
large TRBJ1-6 TRBV21-1 NA CASTGLSRRSPLHF TGTGCCAGCACCGGGCTCAGCCGGAGGTCACCCCTCCACTTT
NA TRBJ2-7 TRBV27 TRBD2 CASSLTSGSYEQYF TGTGCCAGCAGTTTGACTAGCGGCTCCTACGAGCAGTACTTC
NA TRBJ2-6 TRBV5-1 NA CASSSGTSGANVLTF TGCGCCAGCAGCTCCGGGACATCAGGGGCCAACGTCCTGACTTTC
NA TRBJ1-1 TRBV5-8 NA CASNPLQGATEAFF TGTGCCAGCAACCCCCTACAGGGAGCCACTGAAGCTTTCTTT
NA TRBJ1-2 TRBV6-5 TRBD1 CASRYRGSVYYGYTF TGTGCCAGCAGGTACAGGGGCTCCGTATACTATGGCTACACCTTC
NA TRBJ2-1 TRBV5-4 TRBD1 CASTRTGDNEQFF TGTGCCAGCACCCGGACAGGGGACAATGAGCAGTTCTTC
NA TRBJ1-1 TRBV11-3 NA CASMSGNTEAFF TGTGCCAGCATGTCGGGGAACACTGAAGCTTTCTTT
NA TRBJ2-1 TRBV6-5 NA CASSAQGSLNNEQFF TGTGCCAGCAGCGCCCAGGGTAGCCTAAACAATGAGCAGTTCTTC
NA TRBJ1-5 TRBV28 NA CASRDQGSPNQPQHF TGTGCCAGCAGGGATCAGGGGTCACCCAATCAGCCCCAGCATTTT
NA TRBJ2-5 TRBV27 NA CASKLSGSYGETQYF TGTGCCAGCAAACTATCAGGGTCATACGGGGAGACCCAGTACTTC
NA TRBJ2-1 TRBV4-3 NA CASSLRGVPDGEQFF TGCGCCAGCAGCCTCCGCGGGGTGCCGGACGGGGAGCAGTTCTTC
NA TRBJ2-1 TRBV3-1/TRBV3-2 TRBD2 CASSQGLAGVYEQFF TGTGCCAGCAGCCAGGGACTAGCGGGAGTCTATGAGCAGTTCTTC
NA TRBJ1-2 TRBV27 NA CASSSSAGLSWGYTF TGTGCCAGCAGTTCCTCGGCAGGATTATCCTGGGGCTACACCTTC
once TRBJ2-3 TRBV18 TRBD2 CASSQDGTSGGAGTDTQYF TGTGCCAGCTCACAAGACGGGACTAGCGGGGGGGCCGGCACAGATACGCAGTATTTT
NA TRBJ2-3 TRBV6-5 NA CASSYSRLPLDTQYF TGTGCCAGCAGTTACTCGCGGCTACCTTTAGATACGCAGTATTTT
NA TRBJ1-2 TRBV7-2 NA CASSLARPEMSNYGYTF TGTGCCAGCAGCTTAGCGCGGCCAGAGATGTCTAACTATGGCTACACCTTC
NA TRBJ1-2 TRBV7-9 NA CASSLEGPSYGYTF TGTGCCAGCAGCTTAGAGGGGCCGAGCTATGGCTACACCTTC
NA TRBJ1-2 TRBV27 NA CASSLAGTVRYGYTF TGTGCCAGCAGTTTGGCCGGGACTGTACGATATGGATACACCTTC
NA TRBJ1-1 TRBV7-2 NA CASSPTPIPRSWTEAFF TGTGCCAGCAGCCCGACCCCGATCCCCCGGAGCTGGACTGAAGCTTTCTTT
once TRBJ2-1 TRBV6-5 TRBD1 CASKKDRGEYNEQFF TGTGCCAGCAAGAAAGACAGGGGGGAATACAATGAGCAGTTCTTC
NA TRBJ2-1 TRBV11-3 TRBD1 CASSLVRDRDYNEQFF TGTGCCAGCAGCTTAGTCCGGGACAGGGACTACAATGAGCAGTTCTTC
NA TRBJ2-7 TRBV6-1 NA CASSEFEGEGSYEQYF TGTGCCAGCAGTGAATTCGAGGGGGAGGGTTCCTACGAGCAGTACTTC
NA TRBJ1-2 TRBV29-1 NA CSVDRQEDYGYTF TGCAGCGTTGATCGACAGGAAGACTATGGCTACACCTTC
NA TRBJ2-5 TRBV30 TRBD2 CAWARTGLVGRETQYF TGTGCCTGGGCCCGGACGGGACTAGTAGGACGGGAGACCCAGTACTTC
NA TRBJ2-7 TRBV28 TRBD2 CASSYGGAYEQYF TGTGCCAGCAGTTACGGGGGGGCCTACGAGCAGTACTTC
NA TRBJ2-3 TRBV9 TRBD2 CASSGGGYQDTQYF TGTGCCAGCAGCGGCGGGGGTTACCAGGATACGCAGTATTTT
NA TRBJ2-2 TRBV10-2 TRBD2 CASSESTREGGTGELFF TGCGCCAGCAGTGAGTCGACGAGGGAGGGAGGTACCGGGGAGCTGTTTTTT
NA TRBJ2-1 TRBV18 NA CASSPDIYNEQFF TGTGCCAGCTCGCCCGACATATACAATGAGCAGTTCTTC
NA TRBJ1-1 TRBV12-3/TRBV12-4 TRBD1 CASSLRDSSFAFF TGTGCCAGCAGTCTCCGGGACAGTTCATTTGCTTTCTTT
NA TRBJ1-3 TRBV19 NA CASSMVLVSSGNTIYF TGTGCCAGTAGTATGGTACTGGTTAGCTCTGGAAACACCATATATTTT
NA TRBJ1-2 TRBV18 TRBD1 CASWVGGARNYGYTF TGTGCCAGCTGGGTAGGGGGCGCGAGAAACTATGGCTACACCTTC
once TRBJ2-1 TRBV30 NA CAWTRRGAHRINEQFF TGTGCCTGGACCCGACGGGGGGCCCACCGTATCAATGAGCAGTTCTTC
NA TRBJ1-1 TRBV27 TRBD1 CASSLRQGNTEAFF TGTGCCAGCAGTTTAAGACAGGGGAACACTGAAGCTTTCTTT
NA TRBJ1-1 TRBV6-5 NA CAIRQVLNTEAFF TGTGCAATTCGGCAGGTATTGAACACTGAAGCTTTCTTT
NA TRBJ2-7 TRBV29-1 NA CSVEDSRSYEQYF TGCAGCGTTGAAGACTCTCGCTCCTACGAGCAGTACTTC
NA TRBJ2-1 TRBV2 TRBD2 CASESGGVYNEQFF TGTGCCAGCGAGTCCGGGGGGGTTTACAATGAGCAGTTCTTC